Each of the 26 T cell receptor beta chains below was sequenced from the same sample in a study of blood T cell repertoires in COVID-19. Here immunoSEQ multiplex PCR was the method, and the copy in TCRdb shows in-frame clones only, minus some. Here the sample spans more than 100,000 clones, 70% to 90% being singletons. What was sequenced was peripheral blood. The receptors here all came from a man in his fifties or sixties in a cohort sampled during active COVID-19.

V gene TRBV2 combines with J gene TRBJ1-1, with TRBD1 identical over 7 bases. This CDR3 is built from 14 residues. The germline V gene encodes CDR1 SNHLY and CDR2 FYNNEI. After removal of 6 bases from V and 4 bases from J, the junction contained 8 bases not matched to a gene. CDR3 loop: CASSPDRVSTEAFF. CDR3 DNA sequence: TGTGCCAGCAGCCCAGACAGGGTAAGCACTGAAGCTTTCTTT. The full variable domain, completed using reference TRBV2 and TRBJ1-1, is EPEVTQTPSHQVTQMGQEVILRCVPISNHLYFYWYRQILGQKVEFLVSFYNNEISEKSEIFDDQFSVERPDGSNFTLKIRSTKLEDSAMYFCASSPDRVSTEAFFGQGTRLTVV.

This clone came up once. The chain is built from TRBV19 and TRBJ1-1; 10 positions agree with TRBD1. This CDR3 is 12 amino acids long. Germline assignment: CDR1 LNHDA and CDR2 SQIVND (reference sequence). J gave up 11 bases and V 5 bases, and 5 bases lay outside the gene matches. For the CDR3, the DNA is TGTGCCAGTAGTCTTGGACAGGGGGTGGCTTTCTTT. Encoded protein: CASSLGQGVAFF.

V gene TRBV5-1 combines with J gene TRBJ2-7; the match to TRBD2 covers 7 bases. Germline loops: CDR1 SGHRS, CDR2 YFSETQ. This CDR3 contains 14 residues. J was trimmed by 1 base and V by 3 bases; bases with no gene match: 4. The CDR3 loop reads CASSWRGSSYEQYF. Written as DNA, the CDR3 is TGCGCCAGCAGCTGGCGGGGGTCGTCCTACGAGCAGTACTTC. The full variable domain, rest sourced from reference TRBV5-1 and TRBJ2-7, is KAGVTQTPRYLIKTRGQQVTLSCSPISGHRSVSWYQQTPGQGLQFLFEYFSETQRNKGNFPGRFSGRQFSNSRSEMNVSTLELGDSALYLCASSWRGSSYEQYFGPGTRLTVT.

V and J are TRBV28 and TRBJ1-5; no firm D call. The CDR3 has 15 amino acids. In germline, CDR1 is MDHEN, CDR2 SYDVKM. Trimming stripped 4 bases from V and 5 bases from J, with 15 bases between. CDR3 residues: CASSSQSISDQPQHF. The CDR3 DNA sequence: TGTGCCAGCAGTTCGCAAAGTATCAGCGATCAGCCCCAGCATTTT.

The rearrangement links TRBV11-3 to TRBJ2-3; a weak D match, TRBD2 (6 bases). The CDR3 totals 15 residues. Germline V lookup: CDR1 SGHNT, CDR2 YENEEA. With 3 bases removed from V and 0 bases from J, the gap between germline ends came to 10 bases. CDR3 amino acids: CASSFGGQSTDTQYF. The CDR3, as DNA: TGTGCCAGCAGCTTCGGGGGTCAGAGCACAGATACGCAGTATTTT. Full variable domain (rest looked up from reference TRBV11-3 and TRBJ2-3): EAGVVQSPRYKIIEKKQPVAFWCNPISGHNTLYWYLQNLGQGPELLIRYENEEAVDDSQLPKDRFSAERLKGVDSTLKIQPAELGDSAVYLCASSFGGQSTDTQYFGPGTRLTVL.

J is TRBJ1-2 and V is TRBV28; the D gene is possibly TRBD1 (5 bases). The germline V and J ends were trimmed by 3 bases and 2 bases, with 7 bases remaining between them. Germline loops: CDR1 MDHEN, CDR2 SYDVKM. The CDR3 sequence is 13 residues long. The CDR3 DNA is TGTGCCAGCAGTTTGGGGGGGAACTATGGCTACACCTTC. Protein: CASSLGGNYGYTF.

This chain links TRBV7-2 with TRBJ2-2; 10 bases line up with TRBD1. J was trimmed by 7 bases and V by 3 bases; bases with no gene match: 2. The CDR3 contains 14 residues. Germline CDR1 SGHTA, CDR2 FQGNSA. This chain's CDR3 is CASSFWTGGGELFF. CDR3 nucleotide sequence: TGTGCCAGCAGCTTTTGGACAGGGGGCGGGGAGCTGTTTTTT.

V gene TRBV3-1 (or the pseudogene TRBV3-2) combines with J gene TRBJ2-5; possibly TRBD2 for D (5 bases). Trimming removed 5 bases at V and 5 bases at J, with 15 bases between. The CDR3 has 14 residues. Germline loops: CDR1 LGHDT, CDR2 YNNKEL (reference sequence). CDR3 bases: TGTGCCAGCAGCTGGACCGCGGGCGGGGAGACCCAGTACTTC. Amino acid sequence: CASSWTAGGETQYF.

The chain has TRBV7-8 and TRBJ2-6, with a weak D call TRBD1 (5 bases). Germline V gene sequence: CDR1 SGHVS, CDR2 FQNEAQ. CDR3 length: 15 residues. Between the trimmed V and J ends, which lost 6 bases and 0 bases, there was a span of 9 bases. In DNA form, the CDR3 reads TGTGCCAGCAGTTTTGGACACTCTGGGGCCAACGTCCTGACTTTC. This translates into CASSFGHSGANVLTF. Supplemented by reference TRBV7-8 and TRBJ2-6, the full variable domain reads GAGVSQSPRYKVAKRGQDVALRCDPISGHVSLFWYQQALGQGPEFLTYFQNEAQLDKSGLPSDRFFAERPEGSVSTLKIQRTQQEDSAVYLCASSFGHSGANVLTFGAGSRLTVL.

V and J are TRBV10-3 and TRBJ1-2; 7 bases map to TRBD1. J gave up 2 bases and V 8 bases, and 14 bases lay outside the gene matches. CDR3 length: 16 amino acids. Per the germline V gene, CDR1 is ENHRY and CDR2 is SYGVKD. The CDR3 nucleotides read TGTGCCATCGGGGAGCCGGGACAGAGTAGGAACTATGGCTACACCTTC. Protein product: CAIGEPGQSRNYGYTF.

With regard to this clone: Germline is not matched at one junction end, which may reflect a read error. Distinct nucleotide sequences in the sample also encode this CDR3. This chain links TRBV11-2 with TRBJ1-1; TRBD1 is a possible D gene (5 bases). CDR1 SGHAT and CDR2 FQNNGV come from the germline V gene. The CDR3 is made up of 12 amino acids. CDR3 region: CASSSARDEAFF. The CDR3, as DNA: TGCGCCAGCAGCTCAGCCAGGGATGAAGCTTTCTTT.

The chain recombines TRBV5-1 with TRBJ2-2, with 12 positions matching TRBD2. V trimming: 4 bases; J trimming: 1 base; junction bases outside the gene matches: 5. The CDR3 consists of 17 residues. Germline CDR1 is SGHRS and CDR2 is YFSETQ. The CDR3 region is CASSPAGLAGNTGELFF. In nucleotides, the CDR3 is TGCGCCAGCAGCCCAGCGGGACTAGCGGGGAACACCGGGGAGCTGTTTTTT.

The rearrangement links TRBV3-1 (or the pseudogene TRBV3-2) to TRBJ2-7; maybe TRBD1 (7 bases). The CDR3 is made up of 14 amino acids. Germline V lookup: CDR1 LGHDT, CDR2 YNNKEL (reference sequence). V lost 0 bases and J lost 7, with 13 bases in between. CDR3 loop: CASSQEGSGGEQYF. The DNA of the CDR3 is TGTGCCAGCAGCCAAGAAGGGTCAGGGGGGGAGCAGTACTTC.

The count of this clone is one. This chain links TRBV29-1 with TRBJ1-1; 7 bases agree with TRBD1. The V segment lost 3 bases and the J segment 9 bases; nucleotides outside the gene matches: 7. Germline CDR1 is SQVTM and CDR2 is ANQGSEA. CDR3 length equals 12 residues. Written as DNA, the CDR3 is TGCAGCGTTGATAGAGGGGGCAAACAAGCTTTCTTT. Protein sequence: CSVDRGGKQAFF.

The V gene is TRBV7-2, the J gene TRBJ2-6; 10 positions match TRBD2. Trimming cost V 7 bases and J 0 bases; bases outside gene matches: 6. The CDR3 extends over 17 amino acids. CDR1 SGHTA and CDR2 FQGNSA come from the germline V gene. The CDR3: CASTILAGVSGANVLTF. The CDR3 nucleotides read TGTGCCAGCACTATTCTAGCGGGGGTCTCTGGGGCCAACGTCCTGACTTTC.

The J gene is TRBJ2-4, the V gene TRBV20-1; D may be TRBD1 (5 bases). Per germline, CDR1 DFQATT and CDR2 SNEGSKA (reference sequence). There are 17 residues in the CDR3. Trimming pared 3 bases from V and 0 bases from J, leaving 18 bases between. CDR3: CSASPGNSIRAKNIQYF. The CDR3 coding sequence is TGCAGTGCTAGTCCAGGGAATTCGATTCGAGCCAAAAACATTCAGTACTTC.

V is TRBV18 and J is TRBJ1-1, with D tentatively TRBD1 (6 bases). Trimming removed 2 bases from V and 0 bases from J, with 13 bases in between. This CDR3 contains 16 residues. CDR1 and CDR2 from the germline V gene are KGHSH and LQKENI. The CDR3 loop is CASSPTGGLVNTEAFF. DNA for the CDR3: TGTGCCAGCTCACCAACCGGGGGGCTGGTGAACACTGAAGCTTTCTTT.

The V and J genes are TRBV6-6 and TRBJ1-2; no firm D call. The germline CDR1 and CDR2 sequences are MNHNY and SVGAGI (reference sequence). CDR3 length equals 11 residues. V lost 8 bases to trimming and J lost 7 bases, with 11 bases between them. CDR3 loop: CASALESGYTF. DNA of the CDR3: TGTGCCAGCGCTCTCGAGAGTGGCTACACCTTC.

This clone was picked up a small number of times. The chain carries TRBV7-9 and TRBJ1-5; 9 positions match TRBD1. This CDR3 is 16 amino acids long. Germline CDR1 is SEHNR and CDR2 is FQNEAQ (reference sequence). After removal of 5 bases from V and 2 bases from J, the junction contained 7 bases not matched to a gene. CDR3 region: CASSATGGFGNQPQHF. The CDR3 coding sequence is TGTGCCAGCAGCGCGACAGGGGGATTTGGCAATCAGCCCCAGCATTTT. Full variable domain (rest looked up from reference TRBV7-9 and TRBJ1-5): DTGVSQNPRHKITKRGQNVTFRCDPISEHNRLYWYRQTLGQGPEFLTYFQNEAQLEKSRLLSDRFSAERPKGSFSTLEIQRTEQGDSAMYLCASSATGGFGNQPQHFGDGTRLSIL.

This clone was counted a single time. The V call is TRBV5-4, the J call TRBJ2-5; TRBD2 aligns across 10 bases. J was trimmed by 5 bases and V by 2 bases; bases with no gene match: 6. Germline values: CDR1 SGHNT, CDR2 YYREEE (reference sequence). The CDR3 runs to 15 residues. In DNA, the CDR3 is TGTGCCAGCAGCTTCTTAGCGGGGGGTGGCGAGACCCAGTACTTC. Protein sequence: CASSFLAGGGETQYF.

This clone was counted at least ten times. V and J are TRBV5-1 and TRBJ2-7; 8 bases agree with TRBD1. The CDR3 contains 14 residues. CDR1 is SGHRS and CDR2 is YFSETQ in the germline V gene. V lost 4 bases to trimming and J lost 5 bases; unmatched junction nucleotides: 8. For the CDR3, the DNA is TGCGCCAGCAGCCGAACAGGGGGGTCGAACGAGCAGTACTTC. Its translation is CASSRTGGSNEQYF.

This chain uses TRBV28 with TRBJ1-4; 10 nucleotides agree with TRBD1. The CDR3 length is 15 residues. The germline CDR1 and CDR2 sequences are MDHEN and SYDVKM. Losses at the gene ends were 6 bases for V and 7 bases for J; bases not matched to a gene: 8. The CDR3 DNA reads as TGTGCCAGCAGACCTGACAGGGGGCGGAGTGAAAAACTGTTTTTT. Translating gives CASRPDRGRSEKLFF.

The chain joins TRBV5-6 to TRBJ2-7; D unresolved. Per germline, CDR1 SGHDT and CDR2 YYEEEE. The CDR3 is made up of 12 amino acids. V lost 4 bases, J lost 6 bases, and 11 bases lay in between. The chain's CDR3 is CASSRGDGEQYF. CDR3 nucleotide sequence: TGTGCCAGCAGCCGAGGTGACGGCGAGCAGTACTTC.

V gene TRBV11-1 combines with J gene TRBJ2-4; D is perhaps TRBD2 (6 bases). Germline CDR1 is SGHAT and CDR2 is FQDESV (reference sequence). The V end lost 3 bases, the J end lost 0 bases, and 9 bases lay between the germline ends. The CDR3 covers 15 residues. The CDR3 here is CASSLGGIAKNIQYF. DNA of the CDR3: TGTGCCAGCAGCTTGGGGGGAATAGCCAAAAACATTCAGTACTTC.

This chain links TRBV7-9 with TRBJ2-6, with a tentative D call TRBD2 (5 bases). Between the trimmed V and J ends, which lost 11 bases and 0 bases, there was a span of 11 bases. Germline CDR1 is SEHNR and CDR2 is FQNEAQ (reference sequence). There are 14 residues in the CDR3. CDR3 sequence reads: CAGGRGSGANVLTF. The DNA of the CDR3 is TGTGCCGGCGGACGGGGCTCTGGGGCCAACGTCCTGACTTTC.

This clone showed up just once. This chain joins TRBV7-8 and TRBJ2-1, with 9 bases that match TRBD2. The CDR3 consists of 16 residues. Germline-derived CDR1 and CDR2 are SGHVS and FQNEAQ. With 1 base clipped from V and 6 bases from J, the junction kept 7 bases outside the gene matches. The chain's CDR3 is CASSLEGTSSFNEQFF. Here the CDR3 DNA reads TGTGCCAGCAGCTTAGAAGGGACTAGCTCTTTCAATGAGCAGTTCTTC.